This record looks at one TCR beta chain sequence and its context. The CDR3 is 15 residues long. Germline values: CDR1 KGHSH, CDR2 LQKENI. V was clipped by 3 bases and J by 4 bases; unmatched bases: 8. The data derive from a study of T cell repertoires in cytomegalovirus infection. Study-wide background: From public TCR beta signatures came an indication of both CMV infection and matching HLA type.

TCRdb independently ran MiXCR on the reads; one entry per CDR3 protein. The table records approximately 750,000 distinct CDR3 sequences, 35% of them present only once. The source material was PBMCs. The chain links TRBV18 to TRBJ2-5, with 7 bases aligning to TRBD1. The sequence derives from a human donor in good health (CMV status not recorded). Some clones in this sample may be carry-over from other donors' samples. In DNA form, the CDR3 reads TGTGCCAGCTCACCCGGGACAGCGGCGGGAGAGACCCAGTACTTC. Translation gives CASSPGTAAGETQYF.